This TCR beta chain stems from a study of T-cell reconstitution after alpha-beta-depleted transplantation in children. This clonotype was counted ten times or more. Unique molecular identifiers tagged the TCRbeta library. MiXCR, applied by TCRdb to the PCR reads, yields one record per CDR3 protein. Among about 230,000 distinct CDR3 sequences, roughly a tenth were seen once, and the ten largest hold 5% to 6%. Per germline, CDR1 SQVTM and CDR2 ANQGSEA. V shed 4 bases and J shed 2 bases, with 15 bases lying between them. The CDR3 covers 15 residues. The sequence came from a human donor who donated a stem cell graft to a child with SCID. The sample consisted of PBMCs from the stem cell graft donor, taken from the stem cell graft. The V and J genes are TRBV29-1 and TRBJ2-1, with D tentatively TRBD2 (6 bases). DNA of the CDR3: TGCAGCGTTGCCCCTTTTAGCGGTCCCTACAATGAGCAGTTCTTC. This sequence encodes CSVAPFSGPYNEQFF.